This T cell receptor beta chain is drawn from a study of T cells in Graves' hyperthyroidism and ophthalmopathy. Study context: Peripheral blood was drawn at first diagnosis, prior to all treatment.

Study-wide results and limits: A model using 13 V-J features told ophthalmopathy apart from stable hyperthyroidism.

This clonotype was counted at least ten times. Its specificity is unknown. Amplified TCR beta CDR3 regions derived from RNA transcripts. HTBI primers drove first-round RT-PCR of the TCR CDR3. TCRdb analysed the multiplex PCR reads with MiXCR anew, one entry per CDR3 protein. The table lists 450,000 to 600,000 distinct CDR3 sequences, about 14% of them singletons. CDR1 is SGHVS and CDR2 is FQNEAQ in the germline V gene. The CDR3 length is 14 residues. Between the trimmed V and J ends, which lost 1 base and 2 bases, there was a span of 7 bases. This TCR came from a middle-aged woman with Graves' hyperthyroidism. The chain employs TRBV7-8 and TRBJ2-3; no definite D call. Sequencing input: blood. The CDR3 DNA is TGTGCCAGCAGCTTAGTCCTACTCACAGATACGCAGTATTTT. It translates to CASSLVLLTDTQYF.